This T cell receptor beta chain was sequenced in a study of CD8 T cells in Susac syndrome. It was with random hexamers that roughly 0.45 to 1 ug RNA was reverse transcribed. One entry per CDR3 protein, called by TCRdb with MiXCR from the immunoSEQ multiplex PCR reads. Of under 200,000 distinct CDR3 sequences in the sample, roughly 94% are singletons; the top ten hold around 0.16%. The CDR3 is 15 amino acids. V was pared by 3 bases and J by 1 base, with 9 bases between. The germline CDR1 and CDR2 sequences are SEHNR and FQNEAQ (reference sequence). Sequencing was performed on CD8+ T cells from PBMCs. This chain links TRBV7-9 with TRBJ2-2; D remains unclear. The receptor comes from a human donor with Susac syndrome. CDR3 sequence: CASSFAAVNTGELFF. CDR3 coding DNA: TGTGCCAGCAGCTTCGCCGCGGTGAACACCGGGGAGCTGTTTTTT. Full variable domain (missing parts from reference TRBV7-9 and TRBJ2-2): DTGVSQNPRHKITKRGQNVTFRCDPISEHNRLYWYRQTLGQGPEFLTYFQNEAQLEKSRLLSDRFSAERPKGSFSTLEIQRTEQGDSAMYLCASSFAAVNTGELFFGEGSRLTVL.